This T cell receptor (beta chain) emerged from a study of T cell changes during pregnancy in multiple sclerosis. Libraries were prepared by immunoSEQ multiplex PCR; TCRdb keeps only in-frame clonotypes and omits some of them. The sample includes more than 55,000 clones, 75% to 95% of them seen just once. This clone occurred once. CDR1 and CDR2 from the germline V gene are PRHDT and FYEKMQ (reference sequence). The CDR3 consists of 13 residues. The V end lost 3 bases, the J end lost 5 bases, and 10 bases lay between the germline ends. The chain employs TRBV13 and TRBJ2-5; D is perhaps TRBD1 (5 bases). This TCR came from a female donor in good health, enrolled as a control in a pregnancy study. Here the sequenced sample was peripheral blood, taken in the third trimester of pregnancy. The CDR3 DNA sequence: TGTGCCAGCAGCTTCAGGGATAGGGAGACCCAGTACTTC. Its translation is CASSFRDRETQYF.